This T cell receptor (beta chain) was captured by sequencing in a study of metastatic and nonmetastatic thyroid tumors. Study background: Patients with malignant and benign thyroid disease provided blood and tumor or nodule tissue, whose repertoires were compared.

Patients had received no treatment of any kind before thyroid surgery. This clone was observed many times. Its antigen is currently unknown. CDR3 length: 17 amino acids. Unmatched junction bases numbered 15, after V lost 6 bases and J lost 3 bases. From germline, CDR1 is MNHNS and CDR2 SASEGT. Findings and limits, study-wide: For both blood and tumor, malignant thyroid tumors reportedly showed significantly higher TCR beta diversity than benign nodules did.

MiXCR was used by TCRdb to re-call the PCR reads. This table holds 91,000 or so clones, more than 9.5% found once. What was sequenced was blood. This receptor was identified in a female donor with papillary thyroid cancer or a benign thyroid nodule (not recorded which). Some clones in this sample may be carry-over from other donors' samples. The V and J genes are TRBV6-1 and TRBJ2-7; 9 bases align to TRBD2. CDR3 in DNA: TGTGCCAGCAGGGGTTTACGGGCGGGAGGGGATTTCTACGAGCAGTACTTC. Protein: CASRGLRAGGDFYEQYF.